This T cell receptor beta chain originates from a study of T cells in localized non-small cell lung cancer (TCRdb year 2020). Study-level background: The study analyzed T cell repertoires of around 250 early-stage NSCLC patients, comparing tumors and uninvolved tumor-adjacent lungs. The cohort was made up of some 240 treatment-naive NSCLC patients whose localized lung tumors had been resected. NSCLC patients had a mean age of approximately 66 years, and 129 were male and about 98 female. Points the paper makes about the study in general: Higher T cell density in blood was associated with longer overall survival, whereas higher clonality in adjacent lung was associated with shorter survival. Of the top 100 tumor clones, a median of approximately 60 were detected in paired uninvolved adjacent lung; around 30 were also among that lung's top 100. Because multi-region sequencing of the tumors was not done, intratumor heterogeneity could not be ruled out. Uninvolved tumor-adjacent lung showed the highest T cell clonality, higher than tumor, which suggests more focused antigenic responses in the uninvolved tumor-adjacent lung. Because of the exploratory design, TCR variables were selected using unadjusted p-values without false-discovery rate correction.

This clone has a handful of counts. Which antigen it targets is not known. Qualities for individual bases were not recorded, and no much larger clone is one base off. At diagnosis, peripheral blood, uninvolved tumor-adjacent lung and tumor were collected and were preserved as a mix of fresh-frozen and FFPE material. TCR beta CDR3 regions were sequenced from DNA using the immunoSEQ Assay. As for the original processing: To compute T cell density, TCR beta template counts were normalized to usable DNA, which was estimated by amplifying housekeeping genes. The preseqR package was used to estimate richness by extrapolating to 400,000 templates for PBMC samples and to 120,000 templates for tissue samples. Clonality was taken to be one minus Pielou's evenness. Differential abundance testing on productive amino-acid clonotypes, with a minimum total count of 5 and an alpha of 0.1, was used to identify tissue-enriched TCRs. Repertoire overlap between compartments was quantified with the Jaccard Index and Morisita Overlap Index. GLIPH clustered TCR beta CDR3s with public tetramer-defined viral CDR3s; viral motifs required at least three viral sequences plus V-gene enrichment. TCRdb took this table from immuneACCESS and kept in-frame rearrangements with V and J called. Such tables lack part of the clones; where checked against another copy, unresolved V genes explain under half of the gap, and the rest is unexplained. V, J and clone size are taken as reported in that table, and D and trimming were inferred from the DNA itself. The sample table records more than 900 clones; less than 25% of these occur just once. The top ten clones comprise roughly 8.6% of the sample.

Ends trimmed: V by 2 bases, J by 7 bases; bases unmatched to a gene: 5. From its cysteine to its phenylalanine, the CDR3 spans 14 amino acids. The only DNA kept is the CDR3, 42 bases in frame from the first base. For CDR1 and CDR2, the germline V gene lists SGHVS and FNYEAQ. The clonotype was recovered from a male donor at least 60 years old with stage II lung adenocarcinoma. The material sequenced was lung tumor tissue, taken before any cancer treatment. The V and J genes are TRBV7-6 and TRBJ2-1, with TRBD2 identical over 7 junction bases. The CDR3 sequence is CASSLSSGVNEQFF. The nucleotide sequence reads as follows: TGTGCCAGCAGCTTATCCAGCGGGGTGAATGAGCAGTTCTTC.